This is a list of T cell receptor beta chains from one sample in a study of blood T cell repertoires in COVID-19. Only in-frame clones appear in the TCRdb table, and some are missing; sequencing was by immunoSEQ multiplex PCR. The sample contains 380,000 or so clones, roughly nine tenths of which appear only once. Sequenced material: peripheral blood. These receptor sequences come from a man in his forties with acute or convalescent COVID-19. CDR3s include the opening cysteine and the closing phenylalanine or tryptophan. The D gene is left open where the match is weak. Expanded clones get a size class; other rows say once, few or many, or leave the size out.

TRBJ1-3 | . | TRBV15 | 15 | TRBD1 | TGTGCCACCAAAAGGGACAGGGTAGCTGGAAACACCATATATTTT | CATKRDRVAGNTIYF
TRBJ2-2 | . | TRBV7-3 | 17 | TRBD2 | TGTGCCAGCAGCTCCGTGAGCGGGGGGGCGGTCACCGGGGAGCTGTTTTTT | CASSSVSGGAVTGELFF
TRBJ1-6 | . | TRBV5-1 | 15 | TRBD1 | TGCGCCAGCAGCTTGGGGCAGGGGGCAGGGTCACCCCTCCACTTT | CASSLGQGAGSPLHF
TRBJ2-7 | . | TRBV27 | 14 | TRBD1 | TGTGCCAGCAGCCTCGGGACAGGACCATACGAGCAGTACTTC | CASSLGTGPYEQYF
TRBJ1-3 | . | TRBV6-5 | 14 | TRBD1 | TGTGCCAGCAGATCTCCAGGGGGAGGAAACACCATATATTTT | CASRSPGGGNTIYF
TRBJ2-1 | . | TRBV10-1 | 13 | . | TGCGCCAGCAGTGGTCGGGTATACAATGAGCAGTTCTTC | CASSGRVYNEQFF
TRBJ2-3 | . | TRBV4-2 | 15 | TRBD2 | TGTGCCAGCAGCATTCAGCGGGGGAGCACAGATACGCAGTATTTT | CASSIQRGSTDTQYF
TRBJ2-5 | once | TRBV4-1 | 13 | TRBD2 | TGCGCCAGCAGCCAAGGCTCAAGCGGGAGTACCCACTTC | CASSQGSSGSTHF
TRBJ1-5 | . | TRBV7-2 | 14 | TRBD1 | TGTGCCAGCAGCTTGGGGACAGCCCAAGGGCCCCAGCATTTT | CASSLGTAQGPQHF
TRBJ2-1 | . | TRBV27 | 14 | . | TGTGCCAGCAGTACTTGGGACGGACAGAATGAGCAGTTCTTC | CASSTWDGQNEQFF
TRBJ2-5 | . | TRBV18 | 16 | . | TGTGCCAGCTCACGTCCAGGTCTAGCGACTCTGGAGACCCAGTACTTC | CASSRPGLATLETQYF
TRBJ1-5 | . | TRBV19 | 16 | . | TGTGCCAGTAGTATCGGGTTGGAGGGAGGGCGTCAGCCCCAGCATTTT | CASSIGLEGGRQPQHF
TRBJ2-1 | . | TRBV4-1 | 14 | . | TGCGCCAGCAGCCGCGAAAGCGGAAACAATGAGCAGTTCTTC | CASSRESGNNEQFF
TRBJ1-2 | once | TRBV4-1 | 17 | TRBD1 | TGCGCCAGCACCCGAGGGACAGGTGTCCTTACTAACTATGGCTACACCTTC | CASTRGTGVLTNYGYTF
TRBJ1-5 | . | TRBV1 | 19 | . | TGCACCAGCAGCCAAGATAAAGGTATGACAGGGCCCTTCAATCAGCCCCAGCATTTT | CTSSQDKGMTGPFNQPQHF
TRBJ2-1 | once | TRBV6-2/TRBV6-3 | 16 | TRBD2 | TGTGCCAGCAGTAGACTAGCGGGGAGTTCCTACAATGAGCAGTTCTTC | CASSRLAGSSYNEQFF
TRBJ1-1 | . | TRBV25-1 | 15 | . | TGTGCCAGCAGTGAATCCGGGTCATTAGACACTGAAGCTTTCTTT | CASSESGSLDTEAFF
TRBJ2-1 | . | TRBV5-6 | 13 | . | TGTGCCAGCAGCTTGGGGCAGGGAGGTGAGCAGTTCTTC | CASSLGQGGEQFF
TRBJ2-7 | . | TRBV12-3/TRBV12-4 | 12 | . | TGTGCCAGCAGTTTAAATTTTGGACAGCTAGTCTTC | CASSLNFGQLVF
TRBJ1-1 | . | TRBV29-1 | 13 | . | TGCAGCGGGGCAACAGGGTCGAACACTGAAGCTTTCTTT | CSGATGSNTEAFF
TRBJ1-2 | . | TRBV2 | 13 | . | TGTGCCAGCAGTGAATGGAGGATGGATGGCTACACCTTC | CASSEWRMDGYTF
TRBJ1-1 | many | TRBV7-9 | 13 | TRBD1 | TGTGCCAGCAGCGACGGGACAGGGGGTGAAGCTTTCTTT | CASSDGTGGEAFF
TRBJ1-1 | . | TRBV6-6 | 15 | . | TGTGCCAGCAGTTACTCGCGGGGGTTTAGCACTGAAGCTTTCTTT | CASSYSRGFSTEAFF
TRBJ1-2 | once | TRBV6-2/TRBV6-3 | 11 | . | TGTGCCAGCAGTTCGACTTTTGGCTACACCTTC | CASSSTFGYTF
TRBJ2-1 | . | TRBV4-2 | 16 | TRBD2 | TGTGCCAGCAGCCAAGTCGGGGGGGCTTCCTACAATGAGCAGTTCTTC | CASSQVGGASYNEQFF
TRBJ2-7 | . | TRBV29-1 | 14 | TRBD1 | TGCAGCGTAATCCTCCGGGACAGGAGAAGCGAGCAGTACTTC | CSVILRDRRSEQYF
TRBJ2-2 | once | TRBV7-3 | 15 | TRBD2 | TGTGCCAGCAGCCCATCGACTAGCGGCACCGGGGAGCTGTTTTTT | CASSPSTSGTGELFF